The sequence of this T cell receptor beta chain was determined in a study of radiation and T cells in renal cell carcinoma. Described time point: baseline pretreatment blood. The treatment is: 15 Gy SBRT to primary tumor, nephrectomy 4 weeks later. Germline V lookup: CDR1 SGHDT, CDR2 YYEEEE. The CDR3 contains 16 residues. The ends lost 0 bases at V and 7 bases at J; junction bases unmatched: 8. Assay used: immunoSEQ multiplex PCR; TCRdb lists only in-frame clones, some missing. Here the sample spans approximately 140,000 clones, 88% being singletons. The input for sequencing was blood, taken from a patient whose treatment included radiotherapy and nephrectomy. The V and J genes are TRBV5-6 and TRBJ1-4; 8 nucleotides agree with TRBD1. This TCR was sampled from a woman aged 70-85 years with renal cell carcinoma. The CDR3 region is CASSLVPLGQGEKLFF. The CDR3 DNA reads as TGTGCCAGCAGCTTGGTCCCTTTAGGACAGGGTGAAAAACTGTTTTTT.